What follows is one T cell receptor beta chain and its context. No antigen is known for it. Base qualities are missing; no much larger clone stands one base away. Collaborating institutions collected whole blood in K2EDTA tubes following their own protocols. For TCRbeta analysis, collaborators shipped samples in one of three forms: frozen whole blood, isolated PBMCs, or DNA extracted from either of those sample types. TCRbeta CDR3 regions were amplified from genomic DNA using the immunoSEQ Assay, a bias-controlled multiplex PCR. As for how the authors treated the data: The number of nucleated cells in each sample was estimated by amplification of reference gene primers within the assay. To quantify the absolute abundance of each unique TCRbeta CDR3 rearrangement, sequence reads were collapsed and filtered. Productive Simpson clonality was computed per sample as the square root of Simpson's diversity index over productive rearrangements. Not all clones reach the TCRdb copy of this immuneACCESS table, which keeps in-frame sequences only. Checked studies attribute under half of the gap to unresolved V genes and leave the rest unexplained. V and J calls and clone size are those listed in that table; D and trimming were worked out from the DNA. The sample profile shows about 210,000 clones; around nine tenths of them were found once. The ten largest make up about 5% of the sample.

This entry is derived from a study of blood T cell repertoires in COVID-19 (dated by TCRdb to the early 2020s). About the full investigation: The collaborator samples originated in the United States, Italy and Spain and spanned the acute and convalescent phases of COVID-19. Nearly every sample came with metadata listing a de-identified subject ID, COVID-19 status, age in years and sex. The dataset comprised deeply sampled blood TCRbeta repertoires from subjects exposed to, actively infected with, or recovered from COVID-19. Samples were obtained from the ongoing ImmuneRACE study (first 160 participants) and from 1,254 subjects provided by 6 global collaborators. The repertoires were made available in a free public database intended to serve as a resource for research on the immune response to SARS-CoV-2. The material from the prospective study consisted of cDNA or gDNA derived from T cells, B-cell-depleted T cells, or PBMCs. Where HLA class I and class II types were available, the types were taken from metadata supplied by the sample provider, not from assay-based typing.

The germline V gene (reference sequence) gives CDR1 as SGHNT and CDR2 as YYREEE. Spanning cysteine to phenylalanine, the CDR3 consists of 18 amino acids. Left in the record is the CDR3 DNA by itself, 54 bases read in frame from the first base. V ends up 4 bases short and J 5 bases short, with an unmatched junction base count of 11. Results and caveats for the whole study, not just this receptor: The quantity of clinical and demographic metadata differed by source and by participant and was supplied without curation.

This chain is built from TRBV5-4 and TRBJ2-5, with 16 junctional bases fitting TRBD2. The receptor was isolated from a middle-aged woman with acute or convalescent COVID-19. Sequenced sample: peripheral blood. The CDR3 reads CASSTGTSGGAARETQYF. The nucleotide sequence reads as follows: TGTGCCAGCAGCACCGGGACTAGCGGGGGGGCCGCTCGGGAGACCCAGTACTTC.